This T cell receptor beta chain was found in a study of graft-versus-host responses after intestinal transplantation. CDR1 is MGHRA and CDR2 is YSYEKL in the germline V gene. The length of the CDR3 is 17 residues. With V trimmed by 1 base and J by 7 bases, 12 bases remained unmatched. TCRdb's table, derived via immunoSEQ multiplex PCR, lists solely in-frame clones and lacks some. This sample has about 9,700 clones, with 30% to 35% found just once. The chain recombines TRBV4-1 with TRBJ2-1; 8 bases match TRBD2. This receptor was identified in a human patient who was an organ donor for intestinal transplantation. The specimen was alloreactive CD4+ T cells from a mixed lymphocyte reaction culture, collected before transplantation. The subset here: CFSE-low proliferating T cells sorted from roughly 6-day pre-transplant mixed lymphocyte reaction (GvH or HvG direction). The CDR3 here is CASSQASTPGGSNEQFF. The CDR3 region has the DNA TGCGCCAGCAGCCAAGCTTCAACGCCGGGGGGGTCTAATGAGCAGTTCTTC.